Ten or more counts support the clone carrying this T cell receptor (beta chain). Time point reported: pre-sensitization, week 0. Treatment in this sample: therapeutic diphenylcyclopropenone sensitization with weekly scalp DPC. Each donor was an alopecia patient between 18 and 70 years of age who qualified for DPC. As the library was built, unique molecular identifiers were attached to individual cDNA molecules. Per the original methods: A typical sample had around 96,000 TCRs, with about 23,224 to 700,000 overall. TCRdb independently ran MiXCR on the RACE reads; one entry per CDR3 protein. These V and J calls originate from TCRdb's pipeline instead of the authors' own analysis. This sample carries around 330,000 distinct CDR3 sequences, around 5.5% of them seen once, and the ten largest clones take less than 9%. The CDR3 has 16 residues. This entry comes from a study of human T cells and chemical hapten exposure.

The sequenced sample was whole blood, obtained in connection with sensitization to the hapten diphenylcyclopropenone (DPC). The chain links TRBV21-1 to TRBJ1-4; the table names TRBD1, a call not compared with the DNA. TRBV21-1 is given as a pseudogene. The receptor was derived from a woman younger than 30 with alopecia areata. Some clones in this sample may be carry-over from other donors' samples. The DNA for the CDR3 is TGTGCCAGCAGCAAATTAGGGGGCGCGTCTCAGGAAAAACTGTTTTTT. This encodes CASSKLGGASQEKLFF.